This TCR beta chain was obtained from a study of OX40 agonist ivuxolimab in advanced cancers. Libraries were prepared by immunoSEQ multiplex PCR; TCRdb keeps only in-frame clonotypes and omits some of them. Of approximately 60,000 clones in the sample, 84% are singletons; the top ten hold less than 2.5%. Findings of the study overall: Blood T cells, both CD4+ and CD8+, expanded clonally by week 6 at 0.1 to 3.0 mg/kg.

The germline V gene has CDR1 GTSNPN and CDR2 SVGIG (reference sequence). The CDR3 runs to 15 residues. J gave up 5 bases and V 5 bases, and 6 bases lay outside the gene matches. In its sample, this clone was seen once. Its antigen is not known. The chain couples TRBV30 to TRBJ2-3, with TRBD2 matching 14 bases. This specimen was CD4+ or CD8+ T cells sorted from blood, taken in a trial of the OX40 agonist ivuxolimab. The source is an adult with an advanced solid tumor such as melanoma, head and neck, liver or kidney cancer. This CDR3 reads CAWETGTSGGDTQYF. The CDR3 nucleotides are TGTGCCTGGGAAACCGGGACTAGCGGGGGAGATACGCAGTATTTT.